This T cell receptor (beta chain) was retrieved from a study of cytomegalovirus exposure and HLA in healthy donors. Study-level points and caveats: Some V segments, TRBV6-2 and TRBV6-3 among them, were indistinguishable and were therefore excluded.

This PCR relied on a set of 60 Vbeta primers and 13 Jbeta primers. The data were produced by immunoSEQ multiplex PCR, yet TCRdb's version contains in-frame clones alone and is incomplete. The sample contains about 170,000 clones, less than 90% of which appear only once. Germline CDR1 and CDR2: SGHTS and YDEGEE. V lost 4 bases and J lost 5, with 19 bases in between. The CDR3 has 15 residues. Comments on this clone: Its antigen remains unknown.

The material sequenced was PBMCs. The clonotype originates from a woman aged 45-60 years in good health and CMV-seropositive. V gene TRBV5-8 combines with J gene TRBJ2-7; TRBD1 is a possible D gene (5 bases). Here the CDR3 reads CASSQGLVPRDEQYF. The CDR3 DNA reads as TGTGCCAGCAGCCAGGGATTAGTCCCCCGTGACGAGCAGTACTTC.